A selection of T cell receptor beta chains follows, all from one sample in a study of cytomegalovirus exposure and HLA in healthy donors. The data were produced by immunoSEQ multiplex PCR, yet TCRdb's version contains in-frame clones alone and is incomplete. Here the sample spans approximately 100,000 clones, about two thirds being singletons. Source material: PBMCs. The receptor set was obtained from a female donor in good health and CMV-seronegative. CDR3s include the opening cysteine and the closing phenylalanine or tryptophan.

J	V	CDR3
TRBJ2-2	TRBV5-4	CASSLGRGLNTGELFF
TRBJ2-7	TRBV6-4	CASQRGHRYF
TRBJ2-5	TRBV6-5	CASSSPTSGEETQYF
TRBJ2-1	TRBV6-1	CASCTSGGEQFF
TRBJ1-6	TRBV30	CAWRQAESSPLHF
TRBJ2-2	TRBV30	CAWTGTTTGELFF
TRBJ2-3	TRBV18	CASSPPAGLAGGPPQYF
TRBJ1-3	TRBV4-1	CASSQVIQGNTIYF
TRBJ2-3	TRBV5-1	CASSYGHGTDTQYF
TRBJ2-1	TRBV19	CASSISGTGVWNEQFF
TRBJ1-6	TRBV5-1	CASSTGQGSVSPLHF
TRBJ1-1	TRBV11-2	CASSFTGTEAFF
TRBJ2-3	TRBV7-2	CASSRRQGGDTQYF
TRBJ1-2	TRBV19	CASHVRTGPPRVGYTF
TRBJ1-2	TRBV7-9	CASGSLSGAPTF
TRBJ1-1	TRBV4-1	CASTQDRVGTEAFF
TRBJ2-3	TRBV7-2	CASTLTLAHTDTQYF
TRBJ1-1	TRBV5-4	CASSRGGTEAFF
TRBJ2-7	TRBV20-1	CSAQRGYEQYF
TRBJ1-2	TRBV19	CASSIEPLTYGYTF
TRBJ1-2	TRBV7-2	CASSGTGRYGYTF
TRBJ1-4	TRBV4-2	CASSQEKRSGEKLFF
TRBJ1-6	TRBV11-2	CASSLGGSSPLHF
TRBJ2-1	TRBV10-3	CAISDPSGGDSYNEQFF
TRBJ2-1	TRBV5-4	CASSLASGSPYNEQFF
TRBJ2-1	TRBV14	CASSQGASGGDEQFF
TRBJ1-2	TRBV6-5	CASSRTGGRGYTF
TRBJ2-5	TRBV25-1	CASSERPGQGEETQYF
TRBJ2-3	TRBV7-2	CASSPLEKGTDTQYF
TRBJ1-1	TRBV28	CASRGRVYTNQNLEAFF
TRBJ1-2	TRBV28	CASSLVTVGYTF
TRBJ1-1	TRBV12-5	CASGYYTEAFF
TRBJ1-2	TRBV9	CASSSRTASYGYTF
TRBJ2-1	TRBV2	CASRTGPYNEQFF
TRBJ1-1	TRBV9	CASSFRQGGTEAFF
TRBJ2-6	TRBV18	CASSLYGSGANVLTF
TRBJ1-4	TRBV29-1	CSVGGANEKLFF
TRBJ2-4	TRBV28	CASSSGTGGNIQYF
TRBJ1-5	TRBV4-3	CASSPAADYSNQPQHF
TRBJ1-2	TRBV6-6	CASSYSSINYGYTF
TRBJ1-1	TRBV30	CAWIGQPNTEAFF
TRBJ2-5	TRBV9	CASSGRGGLGETQYF
TRBJ2-3	TRBV5-6	CASAGTGGSRDTQYF
TRBJ2-2	TRBV29-1	CSVEGTSGLTGELFF
TRBJ1-2	TRBV28	CASKTGRASYGYTF
TRBJ2-1	TRBV9	CASSVGLAGTYNEQFF